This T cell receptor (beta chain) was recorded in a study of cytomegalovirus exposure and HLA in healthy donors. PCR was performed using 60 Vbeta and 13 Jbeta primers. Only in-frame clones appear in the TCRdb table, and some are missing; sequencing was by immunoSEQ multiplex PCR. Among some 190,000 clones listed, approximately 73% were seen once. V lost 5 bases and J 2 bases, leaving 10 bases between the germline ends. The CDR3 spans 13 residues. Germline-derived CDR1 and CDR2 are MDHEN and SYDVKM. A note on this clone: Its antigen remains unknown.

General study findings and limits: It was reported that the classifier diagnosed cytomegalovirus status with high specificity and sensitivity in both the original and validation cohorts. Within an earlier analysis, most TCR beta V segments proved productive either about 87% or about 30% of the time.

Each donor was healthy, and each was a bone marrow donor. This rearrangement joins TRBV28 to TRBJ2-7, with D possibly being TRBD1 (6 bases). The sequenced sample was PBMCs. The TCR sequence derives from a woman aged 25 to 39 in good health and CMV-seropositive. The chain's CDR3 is CASSLYRAYEQYF. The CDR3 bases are TGTGCCAGCAGTCTATACAGGGCCTACGAGCAGTACTTC.